A selection of T cell receptor beta chains follows, all from one sample in a study of blood T cell repertoires in COVID-19. Assay used: immunoSEQ multiplex PCR; TCRdb lists only in-frame clones, some missing. The sample carries 150,000 to 200,000 clones, roughly 86% recorded once. The sequencing input was peripheral blood. The source of these receptors is a man between 18 and 29 years old with acute or convalescent COVID-19. The CDR3 runs from the conserved cysteine through the conserved F or W. The D gene is left open where the match is weak. Clone size appears in some rows only: once, few, many, or a class for an expanded clone.

D gene	clone size	V gene	J gene	CDR3 protein	CDR3 DNA
TRBD2	.	TRBV24-1	TRBJ2-1	CATSDPSGTSGYNEQFF	TGTGCCACCAGTGATCCGTCCGGGACTAGCGGTTACAATGAGCAGTTCTTC
TRBD2	.	TRBV12-3/TRBV12-4	TRBJ2-5	CASRNGLAVTQYF	TGTGCCAGCAGGAACGGACTAGCGGTGACCCAGTACTTC
.	.	TRBV2	TRBJ1-6	CASSEGHYNSPLHF	TGTGCCAGCAGCGAGGGACATTATAATTCACCCCTCCACTTT
TRBD2	.	TRBV6-5	TRBJ2-1	CASSLRGDEQFF	TGTGCCAGCAGTTTGCGGGGGGATGAGCAGTTCTTC
.	few	TRBV28	TRBJ2-5	CASSLSKTQYF	TGTGCCAGCAGTTTATCTAAGACCCAGTACTTC
TRBD1	.	TRBV12-3/TRBV12-4	TRBJ1-1	CASRPGGTTEAFF	TGTGCCAGCAGACCAGGGGGCACCACTGAAGCTTTCTTT
TRBD1	.	TRBV18	TRBJ1-2	CASSRDRSAGGYTF	TGTGCCAGCTCTCGGGACAGGTCAGCGGGGGGCTACACCTTC
.	.	TRBV19	TRBJ1-6	CASSILQDNSPLHF	TGTGCCAGTAGTATACTCCAGGATAATTCACCCCTCCACTTT
.	.	TRBV4-1	TRBJ2-5	CASSQTQGETQYF	TGCGCCAGCAGCCAGACTCAGGGGGAGACCCAGTACTTC
.	many	TRBV14	TRBJ2-5	CASSQGARSETQYF	TGTGCCAGCAGCCAGGGGGCGCGGAGTGAGACCCAGTACTTC
.	.	TRBV30	TRBJ1-1	CAWSVLWTAGLGTEAFF	TGTGCCTGGAGTGTACTTTGGACAGCCGGACTTGGCACTGAAGCTTTCTTT
TRBD2	.	TRBV14	TRBJ2-5	CASSQDGLAGETQYF	TGTGCCAGCAGCCAAGACGGGCTAGCGGGAGAGACCCAGTACTTC
TRBD1	.	TRBV14	TRBJ2-7	CASSPNRGVYSEQYF	TGTGCCAGCAGCCCGAACAGGGGAGTTTACAGCGAGCAGTACTTC
.	.	TRBV7-2	TRBJ2-1	CASSLGGGSNEQFF	TGTGCCAGCAGCTTAGGAGGAGGGTCCAATGAGCAGTTCTTC
TRBD2	few	TRBV12-5	TRBJ2-1	CASGLVSGGAGNEQFF	TGTGCTAGTGGTTTGGTTAGCGGGGGGGCTGGTAATGAGCAGTTCTTC